One and the same sample provided the 3 T cell receptor beta chains below, sequenced in a study of blood T cell repertoires in COVID-19. Sequenced by immunoSEQ multiplex PCR; TCRdb stores in-frame clones only, minus some. The sample gives hundreds of thousands of clones, about nine tenths of which show up once; 1.5% to 2% is in the top ten. Sample: PBMCs or T cells enriched from blood (not recorded which). Every receptor here comes from a young woman who had recovered from COVID-19.

This chain connects TRBV9 to TRBJ2-2; D is unclear. Trimming left V 0 bases short and J 0 bases short, with 12 bases between. The V gene's germline CDR1 is SGDLS and CDR2 YYNGEE. The CDR3 spans 17 residues. Here the CDR3 DNA reads TGTGCCAGCAGCGTAGATCCCTCAATAGCGAACACCGGGGAGCTGTTTTTT. This translates into CASSVDPSIANTGELFF.

This rearrangement joins TRBV7-3 to TRBJ2-2, with a possible D match to TRBD1 (6 bases). Germline CDR1 SGHTA, CDR2 FQGTGA. The V gene lost 2 bases and the J gene lost 0 bases, with 10 bases spanning the gap. The CDR3 consists of 16 residues. For the CDR3, the DNA is TGTGCCAGCAGCTTATCCGGGACATCGAACACCGGGGAGCTGTTTTTT. Its translation is CASSLSGTSNTGELFF.

This chain joins TRBV25-1 and TRBJ1-6; 9 bases agree with TRBD1. From germline, CDR1 is MGHDK and CDR2 SYGVNS. This CDR3 has 16 amino acids. V lost 4 bases to trimming and J lost 3 bases; unmatched junction nucleotides: 4. This chain's CDR3 is CASSARTGVYNSPLHF. As DNA, the CDR3 is TGTGCCAGCAGTGCTCGGACAGGGGTCTATAATTCACCCCTCCACTTT.